This T cell receptor beta chain came from a study of T-cell memory formation after mild COVID-19. Background on the study: The two donors had largely donor-specific TCR clusters.

General study points: Pre-infection memory contained some responding clones, which suggested that cross-reactive memory had joined. Contracting clones localized mainly to CM and EM when CD4+ and mainly to EMRA when CD8+.

The table lists this clonotype with many counts. Its antigen remains unidentified. One entry per CDR3 protein, called by TCRdb with MiXCR from the 5' RACE reads. This sample has over 120,000 distinct CDR3 sequences; over 6% occur once, and the top ten carry approximately 2.2%. The sequence was collected from an adult woman who had mild COVID-19 (a few samples of this study predate the infection). Cell type and time point are not known. Sample: PBMCs or a T cell subset sorted from them (not recorded which).

CDR3 DNA sequence: TGTGCCAGTACCCCACTAGCGATAAGTAGCACAGATACGCAGTATTTT. This translates into CASTPLAISSTDTQYF. This chain uses TRBV19 with TRBJ2-3; 7 bases line up with TRBD2. J was trimmed by 0 bases and V by 7 bases; bases with no gene match: 10. CDR3 length: 16 residues. Germline V gene lookup returns CDR1 LNHDA and CDR2 SQIVND (reference sequence). Drawing the rest from reference TRBV19 and TRBJ2-3, the complete variable domain is DGGITQSPKYLFRKEGQNVTLSCEQNLNHDAMYWYRQDPGQGLRLIYYSQIVNDFQKGDIAEGYSVSREKKESFPLTVTSAQKNPTAFYLCASTPLAISSTDTQYFGPGTRLTVL.